This T cell receptor beta chain came from a study of CD8+ T cells in alopecia areata. Study at large: Treated individuals took tofacitinib by mouth, 5 to 10 mg twice daily. Study-level results: Affected scalp, especially in alopecia totalis/universalis, had a higher clonality than normal scalp did.

Comment on this clone: Its specificity is unknown.

The study team obtained lesional scalp punch biopsies and peripheral blood from alopecia areata patients. CD4+ and CD8+ T cells were sorted from PBMCs stained for CD3, CD4 and CD8. Once RNA had been extracted, it was reverse transcribed into cDNA to act as the sequencing template. TCRdb's copy holds only in-frame clones and misses some; the assay was immunoSEQ multiplex PCR. Among 150,000 or so clones listed, around 50% were seen once. This sequence was found in a human donor with alopecia areata. Sequencing was performed on CD4+ T cells sorted from blood.

The CDR3 is CAISSIREETQYF. DNA of the CDR3: TGTGCCATCAGTTCAATTCGGGAAGAGACCCAGTACTTC. The chain combines TRBV10-3 with TRBJ2-5; no clear D. The length of the CDR3 is 13 residues. Looked up from germline, CDR1 is ENHRY and CDR2 is SYGVKD. V was cut by 5 bases and J by 3 bases, with 10 bases left in between.